The rows below give T cell receptor beta chains drawn from one sample of a study of cytomegalovirus exposure and HLA in healthy donors. Assay used: immunoSEQ multiplex PCR; TCRdb lists only in-frame clones, some missing. The table records 100,000 to 150,000 clones, 80% to 85% of them present only once. The sequenced sample was PBMCs. These TCRs come from a boy aged 5-17 years in good health and CMV-seronegative. Both conserved end residues are part of each CDR3. Fields, in order: J gene, clone size, D gene, V gene, CDR3 protein, CDR3 DNA. The D gene is left open where the match is weak. Part of the rows lack a size; the others show once, few, many or a class for expanded clones.

TRBJ1-1 | - | - | TRBV27 | CASREEGHPEAFF | TGTGCCAGCAGGGAGGAGGGCCATCCTGAAGCTTTCTTT
TRBJ1-5 | - | TRBD1 | TRBV4-1 | CASSQLSGQGNQPQHF | TGCGCCAGCAGCCAACTATCGGGACAGGGCAATCAGCCCCAGCATTTT
TRBJ1-2 | - | TRBD1 | TRBV11-3 | CASSLGPTGFQGYTF | TGTGCCAGCAGCTTAGGGCCGACAGGGTTTCAAGGCTACACCTTC
TRBJ2-3 | - | TRBD2 | TRBV19 | CASSIRGGYTDTQYF | TGTGCCAGTAGTATAAGGGGAGGGTACACAGATACGCAGTATTTT
TRBJ2-7 | - | - | TRBV10-3 | CAISESGESYEQYF | TGTGCCATCAGTGAGTCTGGGGAGTCCTACGAGCAGTACTTC
TRBJ2-4 | - | - | TRBV2 | CASSAGLAKNIQYF | TGTGCCAGCAGTGCAGGGCTAGCCAAAAACATTCAGTACTTC
TRBJ2-7 | few | TRBD2 | TRBV6-4 | CASSEREGPYEQYF | TGTGCCAGCAGTGAGCGGGAGGGACCCTACGAGCAGTACTTC
TRBJ1-2 | - | - | TRBV7-2 | CASSLERAGYGYTF | TGTGCCAGCAGCTTAGAGAGGGCCGGCTATGGCTACACCTTC
TRBJ2-7 | - | TRBD2 | TRBV5-1 | CASSLETSGLYF | TGCGCCAGCAGCTTGGAAACTAGCGGCCTATACTTC
TRBJ2-3 | - | TRBD2 | TRBV4-1 | CASSLHRLAGVPDTQYF | TGCGCCAGCAGCCTTCACCGACTAGCGGGAGTCCCTGATACGCAGTATTTT